This TCR beta chain comes out of a study of OX40 agonist ivuxolimab in advanced cancers. General study points: Fewer expanded clones were found on average in CD4+ than in CD8+ T cells.

Sequenced by immunoSEQ multiplex PCR; TCRdb stores in-frame clones only, minus some. The sample has tens of thousands of clones, nearly 90% seen once. From germline, CDR1 is MNHNY and CDR2 SVGAGI (reference sequence). The CDR3 totals 11 residues. Trimming left V 2 bases short and J 8 bases short, with 4 bases between. Worth noting for this clone: What it binds is unknown.

Source: CD4+ or CD8+ T cells sorted from blood, taken in a trial of the OX40 agonist ivuxolimab. The chain couples TRBV6-6 to TRBJ2-1; D remains unclear. The TCR originated in an adult with an advanced solid tumor such as melanoma, head and neck, liver or kidney cancer. The CDR3 DNA sequence: TGTGCCAGCAGTTACAACCATGAGCAGTTCTTC. It encodes CASSYNHEQFF.